The sequence of this TCR beta chain was determined in a study of T-cell reconstitution after alpha-beta-depleted transplantation in children. Study-level points and caveats: From surviving recipient T cells and thymic progenitors came the high day-60 TCRbeta diversity observed in some patients. The origin of alpha-beta T cells about two months after transplant was reportedly several hundred expanded graft clones. The main origin of T-cell counts and diversity one year after transplant was newly produced T cells.

The CDR3 runs to 12 residues. Trimming removed 4 bases from V and 10 bases from J, with 16 bases in between. Germline V gene data show CDR1 as SQVTM and CDR2 as ANQGSEA. There are many counts of this clonotype. Its antigen is unknown. Unique molecular identifiers were built into the TCRbeta library. From the PCR reads, TCRdb called clonotypes with MiXCR, one entry per CDR3 protein. The table shows around 270,000 distinct CDR3 sequences, with over 9% occurring only once. This TCR was sampled from a boy under two years old with acute myeloid leukemia, due to receive a stem cell transplant. Sequencing was performed on PBMCs, taken before TCRalphabeta/CD19-depleted stem cell transplant. The genes are TRBV29-1 and TRBJ2-5, with TRBD2 as a possible D gene (5 bases). CDR3 sequence reads: CSVVSDPRIQYF. CDR3 sequence (DNA): TGCAGCGTTGTTAGCGACCCAAGGATCCAGTACTTC.